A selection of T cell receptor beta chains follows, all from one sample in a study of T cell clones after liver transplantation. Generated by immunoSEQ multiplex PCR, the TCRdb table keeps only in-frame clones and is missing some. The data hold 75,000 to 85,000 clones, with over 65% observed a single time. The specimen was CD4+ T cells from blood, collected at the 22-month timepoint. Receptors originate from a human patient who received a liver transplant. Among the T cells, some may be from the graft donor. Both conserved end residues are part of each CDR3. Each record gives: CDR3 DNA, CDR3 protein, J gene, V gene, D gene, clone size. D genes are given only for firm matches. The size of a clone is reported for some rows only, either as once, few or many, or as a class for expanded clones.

CDR3 DNA: TGTGCCAGCAGTGAAGCGCTTCACAGGGTCAATCAGCCCCAGCATTTT
CDR3 protein: CASSEALHRVNQPQHF
J gene: TRBJ1-5
V gene: TRBV6-1
D gene: NA
clone size: NA

CDR3 DNA: TGCGCCAGCAGCTTGGCAGGGGCGCGTGAAAAACTGTTTTTT
CDR3 protein: CASSLAGAREKLFF
J gene: TRBJ1-4
V gene: TRBV5-1
D gene: NA
clone size: NA

CDR3 DNA: TGCGCCAGCAGCCAAGGATGGGGTACGTCCTACGAGCAGTACTTC
CDR3 protein: CASSQGWGTSYEQYF
J gene: TRBJ2-7
V gene: TRBV4-1
D gene: NA
clone size: NA

CDR3 DNA: TGCGCCAGCAGGGAATGGACTAGCGGACGAGATAGCACAGATACGCAGTATTTT
CDR3 protein: CASREWTSGRDSTDTQYF
J gene: TRBJ2-3
V gene: TRBV5-1
D gene: TRBD2
clone size: NA

CDR3 DNA: TGTGCCAGCAGTGAGGGGTCAGGGAGTATCTACACCTTC
CDR3 protein: CASSEGSGSIYTF
J gene: TRBJ1-2
V gene: TRBV2
D gene: NA
clone size: NA

CDR3 DNA: TGCGCCAGCAGTGAGGGACACCCCAACTATGGCTACACCTTC
CDR3 protein: CASSEGHPNYGYTF
J gene: TRBJ1-2
V gene: TRBV10-1
D gene: NA
clone size: NA

CDR3 DNA: TGTGCCAGTAAGAGCACCGGGGAGCTGTTTTTT
CDR3 protein: CASKSTGELFF
J gene: TRBJ2-2
V gene: TRBV19
D gene: NA
clone size: NA

CDR3 DNA: TGTGCCAGCAGTGGAGGGGTCGGGGAGACCCAGTACTTC
CDR3 protein: CASSGGVGETQYF
J gene: TRBJ2-5
V gene: TRBV6-1
D gene: NA
clone size: NA

CDR3 DNA: TGCGCCAGCAGCCCTCGGACAGGGCGGATTACTGAAGCTTTCTTT
CDR3 protein: CASSPRTGRITEAFF
J gene: TRBJ1-1
V gene: TRBV5-1
D gene: TRBD1
clone size: few

CDR3 DNA: TGTGCCAGCAGACCACTAGCAGGAGCCGATACGCAGTATTTT
CDR3 protein: CASRPLAGADTQYF
J gene: TRBJ2-3
V gene: TRBV7-2
D gene: NA
clone size: NA